Below are 2 T cell receptor beta chains sequenced from a single sample in a study of blood T cell repertoires in COVID-19. The data were produced by immunoSEQ multiplex PCR, yet TCRdb's version contains in-frame clones alone and is incomplete. The data contain 270,000 or so clones, 80% to 85% of them singletons. The sample comprised PBMCs or T cells enriched from blood (not recorded which). The source is a man between 50 and 59 years old who had recovered from COVID-19.

This chain connects TRBV28 to TRBJ1-2, with D possibly matching TRBD1 (5 bases). The V gene lost 3 bases and the J gene lost 0 bases, with 17 bases spanning the gap. Germline CDR1 MDHEN, CDR2 SYDVKM. The CDR3 length is 17 residues. DNA for the CDR3: TGTGCCAGCAGTTTTTTTTTCAGGGCGGGAGCTAACTATGGCTACACCTTC. It codes for CASSFFFRAGANYGYTF.

This sequence joins TRBV10-3 and TRBJ2-1; 8 bases align to TRBD2. The V gene's germline CDR1 is ENHRY and CDR2 SYGVKD. V shed 6 bases and J 0 bases; nucleotides not matched to a gene: 10. The CDR3 extends over 17 amino acids. The chain's CDR3 is CAIRRSGGGSSYNEQFF. The CDR3 bases are TGTGCCATCAGAAGGTCCGGCGGGGGGAGCTCCTACAATGAGCAGTTCTTC.